This TCR beta chain was documented in a study of shared clonotypes between healthy human individuals. Clones were sequenced by immunoSEQ multiplex PCR, and TCRdb holds only the in-frame ones, with some missing. The table has hundreds of thousands of clones, about 96% seen once. CD45RO-negative CD8 cells positively selected for CCR7 made up the naive population, which excluded terminally differentiated effector memory CD45RA+ cells. This TCR derives from a woman aged 25-40 years in good health. Sample: naive CD8+ T cells sorted from blood.

The CDR3: CASSQGLGVYTEAFF. The CDR3 region has the DNA TGTGCCAGCAGCCAAGGCCTAGGGGTTTACACTGAAGCTTTCTTT. This rearrangement joins TRBV4-2 to TRBJ1-1, with a tentative D call TRBD1 (5 bases). This CDR3 region has 15 residues. V lost 1 base, J lost 3 bases, and 12 bases lay in between. Looked up from germline, CDR1 is LGHNA and CDR2 is YNFKEQ.